This T cell receptor (beta chain) was found in a study of blood T cell repertoires in COVID-19. Overall study context: T cells, B-cell-depleted T cells, or PBMCs supplied cDNA or gDNA.

The CDR3 sequence is 16 residues long. Trimming at V came to 4 bases and at J to 5 bases, leaving 11 bases not matched to a gene. Germline CDR1 reads SGHRS; CDR2 reads YFSETQ. Sequencing used immunoSEQ multiplex PCR; TCRdb keeps in-frame clones, though not all of them. The sample consists of approximately 310,000 clones, 85% of them appearing once. This chain uses TRBV5-1 with TRBJ2-5; 10 positions agree with TRBD1. The specimen was PBMCs or T cells enriched from blood (not recorded which). The clonotype comes from a woman under 40 who had been exposed to COVID-19. The CDR3 DNA reads TGCGCCAGCAGCAGCCGGACAGGGGGGCTCCCGGAGACCCAGTACTTC. Amino acid sequence: CASSSRTGGLPETQYF.